Shown below are 14 T cell receptor beta chains from a single sample sequenced in a study of cytomegalovirus exposure and HLA in healthy donors. The PCR employed 60 Vbeta primers together with 13 Jbeta primers. Sequencing was performed with immunoSEQ multiplex PCR; in TCRdb, only in-frame clones are kept and a portion is missing. The table records about 190,000 clones, around 73% of them present only once. The specimen was PBMCs. The origin of the receptors is a woman in her 30s in good health and CMV-seropositive.

This clone showed up just a few times. V is TRBV6-1 and J is TRBJ1-2, with D perhaps TRBD1 (5 bases). Germline CDR1 MNHNS, CDR2 SASEGT. This CDR3 has 14 amino acids. The V end lost 2 bases, the J end lost 6 bases, and 13 bases lay between the germline ends. Written as DNA, the CDR3 is TGTGCCAGCAGTGAACCCCACAAGGGGAATGGCTACACCTTC. Translating gives CASSEPHKGNGYTF.

The CDR3 bases are TGCGCCAGCAGCCAAGCGACAGGGACGGGTGAAAAACTGTTTTTT. It is translated as CASSQATGTGEKLFF. This chain connects TRBV4-3 to TRBJ1-4, with 7 nucleotides matching TRBD1. The CDR3 has 15 amino acids. Germline CDR1 and CDR2: LGHNA and YSLEER. V trimming: 1 base; J trimming: 7 bases; junction bases outside the gene matches: 6.

J is TRBJ2-2 and V is TRBV5-1; D uncertain. CDR3 length: 16 residues. Germline CDR1 is SGHRS and CDR2 is YFSETQ. The germline V and J ends were trimmed by 4 bases and 2 bases, with 15 bases remaining between them. The CDR3 loop is CASSPSSRANTGELFF. The CDR3 DNA sequence: TGCGCCAGCAGCCCCAGTAGCAGAGCCAACACCGGGGAGCTGTTTTTT.

This chain connects TRBV5-1 to TRBJ1-4; D is perhaps TRBD1 (6 bases). This CDR3 has 16 residues. Trimming stripped 4 bases from V and 4 bases from J, with 17 bases between. Germline lookup yields CDR1 SGHRS and CDR2 YFSETQ. CDR3 DNA: TGCGCCAGCAGCCCAACAGGACAGACATTTAATGAAAAACTGTTTTTT. This translates into CASSPTGQTFNEKLFF.

The genes are TRBV5-5 and TRBJ1-2; 8 nucleotides agree with TRBD1. In germline, CDR1 is SGHKS, CDR2 YYEKEE (reference sequence). Losses at the gene ends were 0 bases for V and 4 bases for J; bases not matched to a gene: 5. The CDR3 sequence is 15 residues long. The CDR3 DNA follows: TGTGCCAGCAGCTTGGTTACAGGGGGAAGCTATGGCTACACCTTC. Translating gives CASSLVTGGSYGYTF.

The DNA for the CDR3 is TGTGCCAGCAGCCTATTGAAGACAGGGTCCCCAGAAGAGACCCAGTACTTC. This codes for CASSLLKTGSPEETQYF. V usage is TRBV7-9 and J usage is TRBJ2-5; 7 nucleotides match TRBD1. The junction had 15 bases not matched to a gene; V was cut back by 5 bases and J by 3 bases. This CDR3 contains 17 residues. Germline V gives CDR1 SEHNR, CDR2 FQNEAQ (reference sequence).

V is TRBV5-1 and J is TRBJ2-7; TRBD1 agrees at 10 bases. CDR3 length: 15 amino acids. Germline CDR1 and CDR2: SGHRS and YFSETQ. V trimming: 4 bases; J trimming: 8 bases; junction bases outside the gene matches: 12. The CDR3 DNA follows: TGCGCCAGCAGCGCAAACCCGGGACAGGGGTATAAGCAGTACTTC. Encoded protein: CASSANPGQGYKQYF. Using reference TRBV5-1 and TRBJ2-7 for the parts outside the CDR3, the full variable domain is KAGVTQTPRYLIKTRGQQVTLSCSPISGHRSVSWYQQTPGQGLQFLFEYFSETQRNKGNFPGRFSGRQFSNSRSEMNVSTLELGDSALYLCASSANPGQGYKQYFGPGTRLTVT.

This clone was found a few times. The chain combines TRBV7-9 with TRBJ1-2, with TRBD1 matching over 8 bases. Germline V gene sequence: CDR1 SEHNR, CDR2 FQNEAQ (reference sequence). This CDR3 comprises 18 residues. The V gene end was trimmed by 3 bases and the J gene end by 4 bases; junction bases not matched to a gene: 16. The CDR3 DNA follows: TGTGCCAGCAGCTTTGTCCCGGGACAGGTGGTAAACGGCTATGGCTACACCTTC. This gives the protein CASSFVPGQVVNGYGYTF.

J is TRBJ1-1 and V is TRBV19; D unresolved. This CDR3 region has 15 residues. Trimming removed 6 bases at V and 4 bases at J, with 18 bases between. CDR1 LNHDA and CDR2 SQIVND come from the germline V gene (reference sequence). The CDR3 DNA reads TGTGCCAGTAGCTTTCTTCCTCCGAAGAGCACTGAAGCTTTCTTT. This encodes CASSFLPPKSTEAFF.

The gene calls are TRBV7-3 and TRBJ1-1, with 10 positions matching TRBD1. Trimming at V came to 0 bases and at J to 6 bases, leaving 13 bases not matched to a gene. The CDR3 has 18 residues. CDR1 and CDR2 (germline): SGHTA, FQGTGA. The CDR3 nucleotides are TGTGCCAGCAGCTTAACTGGGGACAGGGGATTTGAGATTGCTGAAGCTTTCTTT. Its protein product is CASSLTGDRGFEIAEAFF.

This clone has only one observation. The V and J genes are TRBV28 and TRBJ2-1; D is possibly TRBD1 (5 bases). The V gene's germline CDR1 is MDHEN and CDR2 SYDVKM. CDR3 length: 15 amino acids. Trimming stripped 6 bases from V and 0 bases from J, with 12 bases between. The CDR3 DNA follows: TGTGCCAGCAGGAAGGGGTCTTACTCCTACAATGAGCAGTTCTTC. Encoded protein: CASRKGSYSYNEQFF. Supplemented by reference TRBV28 and TRBJ2-1, the full variable domain reads DVKVTQSSRYLVKRTGEKVFLECVQDMDHENMFWYRQDPGLGLRLIYFSYDVKMKEKGDIPEGYSVSREKKERFSLILESASTNQTSMYLCASRKGSYSYNEQFFGPGTRLTVL.

The chain carries TRBV27 and TRBJ2-7, with D perhaps matching TRBD2 (5 bases). Germline-derived CDR1 and CDR2 are MNHEY and SMNVEV (reference sequence). Trimming stripped 2 bases from V and 5 bases from J, with 10 bases between. The CDR3 is made up of 13 amino acids. The CDR3 here is CASSLSGSNEQYF. The CDR3 region has the DNA TGTGCCAGCAGTTTAAGTGGGAGCAACGAGCAGTACTTC.

This chain links TRBV30 with TRBJ2-7, with D uncertain. Germline CDR1 GTSNPN, CDR2 SVGIG (reference sequence). V was trimmed by 4 bases and J by 0 bases, leaving 7 bases between them. The CDR3 has 12 amino acids. In DNA form, the CDR3 reads TGTGCCTGGACCACCTACTCCTACGAGCAGTACTTC. Protein: CAWTTYSYEQYF. Full variable domain (missing parts from reference TRBV30 and TRBJ2-7): SQTIHQWPATLVQPVGSPLSLECTVEGTSNPNLYWYRQAAGRGLQLLFYSVGIGQISSEVPQNLSASRPQDRQFILSSKKLLLSDSGFYLCAWTTYSYEQYFGPGTRLTVT.

This clone showed up just a few times. The J gene is TRBJ1-1, the V gene TRBV9; D not resolved. Germline CDR1 SGDLS, CDR2 YYNGEE. V was trimmed by 3 bases and J by 1 base, leaving 13 bases between them. The CDR3 covers 15 residues. Written as DNA, the CDR3 is TGTGCCAGCAGCGCAGTTGGGCAGAAGAACACTGAAGCTTTCTTT. Encoded protein: CASSAVGQKNTEAFF.